One and the same sample provided the 9 T cell receptor beta chains below, sequenced in a study of cytotoxic CD8 clonotypes in ibrutinib-treated CLL. Generated by immunoSEQ multiplex PCR, the TCRdb table keeps only in-frame clones and is missing some. This table holds roughly 16,000 clones, approximately 61% found once. This material consisted of PBMCs, taken after 12 months of ibrutinib treatment. The receptors here all came from a human donor with chronic lymphocytic leukemia.

This clone appeared a single time. The chain uses TRBV27 and TRBJ2-1; D is possibly TRBD1 or TRBD2 (5 bases each). Per the germline V gene, CDR1 is MNHEY and CDR2 is SMNVEV (reference sequence). The CDR3 is 16 residues long. Trimming pared 6 bases from V and 5 bases from J, leaving 20 bases between. CDR3 amino acids: CASRETGTRNDNEQFF. The CDR3 nucleotides are TGTGCCAGCAGGGAAACCGGGACCCGAAACGACAATGAGCAGTTCTTC.

The CDR3 DNA reads TGTGCCAGCAGCCGAGCCTACGAGCAGTACTTC. It translates to CASSRAYEQYF. This rearrangement joins TRBV11-1 to TRBJ2-7; no clear D. V dropped 5 bases and J dropped 2 bases, with 4 bases sitting between them. There are 11 residues in the CDR3. The germline V gene has CDR1 SGHAT and CDR2 FQDESV (reference sequence).

The V gene is TRBV6-4, the J gene TRBJ2-2; D might be TRBD1 or TRBD2, each matching 5 bases. Germline V gene sequence: CDR1 MRHNA, CDR2 SNTAGT. V was pared by 2 bases and J by 3 bases, with 7 bases between. The CDR3 contains 14 residues. CDR3 protein: CASSDGTDTGELFF. CDR3 nucleotides: TGTGCCAGCAGTGACGGGACGGACACCGGGGAGCTGTTTTTT.

This clone has just a few counts. This chain uses TRBV7-3 with TRBJ2-1, with TRBD2 matching 11 bases. The germline V gene encodes CDR1 SGHTA and CDR2 FQGTGA. The CDR3 runs to 18 residues. V was clipped by 0 bases and J by 8 bases; unmatched bases: 12. In nucleotides, the CDR3 is TGTGCCAGCAGCTTAACGGGTGGAGGTAGCGGGAGGGCCGATGAGCAGTTCTTC. Translated: CASSLTGGGSGRADEQFF.

The sample holds one count of this clone. V and J are TRBV7-9 and TRBJ1-4; D unresolved. This CDR3 is 15 amino acids long. V was clipped by 2 bases and J by 7 bases, with 14 bases between them. From germline, CDR1 is SEHNR and CDR2 FQNEAQ (reference sequence). The CDR3 here is CASSLMALEGEKLFF. The CDR3 region has the DNA TGTGCCAGCAGCTTAATGGCTCTAGAGGGTGAAAAACTGTTTTTT.

The rearrangement joins TRBV30 to TRBJ1-4; TRBD1 matches 9 bases. The CDR3 length is 14 residues. V lost 1 base and J lost 7; bases outside the gene matches: 4. CDR1 GTSNPN and CDR2 SVGIG come from the germline V gene (reference sequence). The CDR3 DNA sequence: TGTGCCTGGAGTGGGGGACAGGGTGTTGAAAAACTGTTTTTT. Amino acid sequence: CAWSGGQGVEKLFF.

The gene calls are TRBV18 and TRBJ2-1; 9 positions agree with TRBD2. From germline, CDR1 is KGHSH and CDR2 LQKENI. Unmatched junction bases numbered 10, after V lost 0 bases and J lost 7 bases. The CDR3 runs to 17 residues. CDR3 coding DNA: TGTGCCAGCTCACCACCCATTAGCGGGAGAGGAAGGAATGAGCAGTTCTTC. As protein: CASSPPISGRGRNEQFF.

V usage is TRBV18 and J usage is TRBJ2-3, with D uncertain. In germline, CDR1 is KGHSH, CDR2 LQKENI. This CDR3 spans 13 amino acids. V lost 2 bases and J 1 base, leaving 4 bases between the germline ends. The CDR3 DNA reads as TGTGCCAGCTCACCAGCCGGCACAGATACGCAGTATTTT. Translating it yields CASSPAGTDTQYF.

The chain carries TRBV27 and TRBJ1-2, with 8 bases lining up with TRBD1. From germline, CDR1 is MNHEY and CDR2 SMNVEV (reference sequence). CDR3 length: 15 amino acids. The V segment lost 3 bases and the J segment 8 bases; nucleotides outside the gene matches: 11. CDR3 in DNA: TGTGCCAGCAGTTTCGATGGCCGGACAGGGCTCGGCTACACCTTC. Protein: CASSFDGRTGLGYTF.